The 30 T cell receptor beta chains below were found in one sample sequenced in a study of PD-L1 blockade in urothelial cancer. Assay: immunoSEQ multiplex PCR; the TCRdb copy retains only in-frame clones and omits some. The sample lists 15,000 or so clones, 88% seen once, with roughly 15% in the top ten. The material was PBMCs, obtained around atezolizumab (anti-PD-L1) treatment. Every receptor here comes from a man in his 70s with urothelial cancer.

The chain links TRBV11-3 to TRBJ2-7; 15 bases match TRBD2. The CDR3 spans 20 residues. From germline, CDR1 is SGHNT and CDR2 YENEEA. V was pared by 5 bases and J by 1 base, with 15 bases of the junction left unmatched. The CDR3 DNA sequence: TGTGCCAGCAGCCCTAGAGGTTGGACTAGCGGGGGGGCCTATTCCTACGAGCAGTACTTC. This gives the protein CASSPRGWTSGGAYSYEQYF.

The gene calls are TRBV7-8 and TRBJ1-1; 9 bases are a match to TRBD1. This CDR3 is 14 amino acids long. With V trimmed by 6 bases and J by 4 bases, 6 bases remained unmatched. CDR1 and CDR2 from the germline V gene are SGHVS and FQNEAQ. CDR3 region: CASSRGTGSTEAFF. In DNA, the CDR3 is TGTGCCAGCAGTCGGGGGACAGGGAGCACTGAAGCTTTCTTT.

The chain carries TRBV30 and TRBJ2-1; TRBD2 agrees at 12 bases. The V gene end was trimmed by 4 bases and the J gene end by 8 bases; junction bases not matched to a gene: 9. The CDR3 spans 15 residues. Looked up from germline, CDR1 is GTSNPN and CDR2 is SVGIG (reference sequence). The CDR3 nucleotides read TGTGCCTGGAACCTAGCGGGGGGGCCAGTATATGAGCAGTTCTTC. Translation: CAWNLAGGPVYEQFF.

The chain is built from TRBV10-3 and TRBJ1-5; D possibly corresponds to TRBD1 (5 bases). Trimming removed 6 bases from V and 1 base from J, with 13 bases in between. The CDR3 consists of 15 residues. From germline, CDR1 is ENHRY and CDR2 SYGVKD. This CDR3 reads CAISKVGGSNQPQHF. CDR3 nucleotide sequence: TGTGCCATCAGCAAGGTCGGGGGAAGCAATCAGCCCCAGCATTTT.

Turning to this clone: One junction end does not reproduce the germline sequence, and a read error may be involved. The rearrangement uses TRBV11-2 and TRBJ1-1; TRBD1 matches at 9 bases. The germline CDR1 and CDR2 sequences are SGHAT and FQNNGV. There are 13 residues in the CDR3. CDR3 sequence: CASSREGGQGPIF. CDR3 nucleotides: TGTGCCAGCAGCCGAGAAGGGGGACAGGGCCCCATCTTT.

The chain has TRBV9 and TRBJ2-7, with D possibly being TRBD1 (5 bases). Germline V CDR1 and CDR2: SGDLS, YYNGEE. The V gene lost 4 bases and the J gene lost 3 bases, with 11 bases spanning the gap. The CDR3 contains 13 residues. CDR3 nucleotides: TGTGCCAGCAGCACCGGAGACAGCTACGAGCAGTACTTC. Translating it yields CASSTGDSYEQYF.

The chain carries TRBV7-2 and TRBJ2-2; D is perhaps TRBD1 (5 bases). The length of the CDR3 is 16 residues. Germline values: CDR1 SGHTA, CDR2 FQGNSA. The V and J ends lost 2 bases and 1 base respectively, with 11 bases between them. The CDR3 region has the DNA TGTGCCAGCAGCTTATCCGTGACAGAGAACACCGGGGAGCTGTTTTTT. Its translation is CASSLSVTENTGELFF.

The chain carries TRBV29-1 and TRBJ1-2; TRBD1 is a possible D gene (6 bases). Trimming took off 0 bases at V and 3 bases at J, with 14 bases between the two ends. Germline V CDR1 and CDR2: SQVTM, ANQGSEA. CDR3 length: 15 residues. This CDR3 reads CSVEDRSRGHYGYTF. The DNA of the CDR3 is TGCAGCGTTGAAGATCGGAGCAGGGGCCACTATGGCTACACCTTC.

The CDR3 is CASRSTDTGETQYF. The CDR3 region has the DNA TGCGCCAGCAGATCTACGGACACGGGAGAGACCCAGTACTTC. The V call is TRBV4-1, the J call TRBJ2-5; tentatively, D is TRBD1 (5 bases). The germline CDR1 and CDR2 sequences are MGHRA and YSYEKL. V was cut by 6 bases and J by 4 bases, with 15 bases left in between. This CDR3 is 14 amino acids long.

The chain carries TRBV10-2 and TRBJ1-5, with D possibly being TRBD1 (5 bases). Trimming cost V 6 bases and J 3 bases, with 9 bases left between them. CDR1 and CDR2 (germline): WSHSY, SAAADI. This CDR3 spans 13 amino acids. The CDR3 region is CASRQGPNQPQHF. The CDR3 bases are TGCGCCAGCAGGCAGGGTCCCAATCAGCCCCAGCATTTT.

The V gene is TRBV25-1, the J gene TRBJ2-2; 10 bases are shared with TRBD1. From germline, CDR1 is MGHDK and CDR2 SYGVNS. This CDR3 has 16 amino acids. V was clipped by 6 bases and J by 3 bases; unmatched bases: 7. Here the CDR3 DNA reads TGTGCCAGCAGGGACCCCGGGACAGGGGACACCGGGGAGCTGTTTTTT. It yields the protein CASRDPGTGDTGELFF.

The rearrangement joins TRBV18 to TRBJ1-3; weak D call: TRBD1 (6 bases). The germline gives CDR1 KGHSH, CDR2 LQKENI. V shed 3 bases and J shed 3 bases, with 15 bases lying between them. This CDR3 has 16 amino acids. This chain's CDR3 is CASSPRNQGNGNTIYF. CDR3 bases: TGTGCCAGCTCACCGAGAAACCAGGGGAATGGAAACACCATATATTTT.

V gene TRBV28 combines with J gene TRBJ2-7, with D perhaps matching TRBD2 (6 bases). The germline V and J ends were trimmed by 3 bases and 5 bases, with 11 bases remaining between them. The germline V gene encodes CDR1 MDHEN and CDR2 SYDVKM. CDR3 length equals 13 residues. This CDR3 reads CASSLIGGDEQYF. The CDR3 DNA reads as TGTGCCAGCAGTTTGATCGGGGGAGACGAGCAGTACTTC.

As DNA, the CDR3 is TGTGCCAGCAGCCGGGGGACGGTCAATAGCAATCAGCCCCAGCATTTT. Translated, it gives CASSRGTVNSNQPQHF. The rearrangement uses TRBV5-6 and TRBJ1-5; tentatively, D is TRBD1 (5 bases). The CDR3 consists of 16 residues. CDR1 and CDR2 from the germline V gene are SGHDT and YYEEEE. The germline V and J ends were trimmed by 4 bases and 0 bases, with 14 bases remaining between them.

The chain couples TRBV11-2 to TRBJ1-1, with D perhaps matching TRBD1 (5 bases). Between the trimmed V and J ends, which lost 1 base and 10 bases, there was a span of 10 bases. CDR1 is SGHAT and CDR2 is FQNNGV in the germline V gene. The CDR3 contains 12 residues. CDR3 in amino acids: CASSLGGVGAFF. In DNA, the CDR3 is TGTGCCAGCAGCTTAGGGGGCGTTGGAGCTTTCTTT.

The chain employs TRBV4-2 and TRBJ2-7; D might be TRBD2 (5 bases). The CDR3 runs 16 residues. Germline values: CDR1 LGHNA, CDR2 YNFKEQ. Trimming took off 3 bases at V and 3 bases at J, with 18 bases between the two ends. The CDR3 reads CASSQEDKEVLYEQYF. The CDR3 bases are TGTGCCAGCAGCCAGGAAGATAAGGAGGTACTCTACGAGCAGTACTTC.

The chain has TRBV7-6 and TRBJ2-7, with 8 bases matching TRBD1. This CDR3 comprises 17 residues. The germline CDR1 and CDR2 sequences are SGHVS and FNYEAQ. The V and J ends lost 1 base and 7 bases, in that order; junction bases with no gene match: 15. The CDR3 sequence: CASSLGPAGGTSNEQYF. The CDR3, as DNA: TGTGCCAGCAGCTTAGGTCCGGCAGGGGGCACGTCTAATGAGCAGTACTTC.

The chain joins TRBV5-5 to TRBJ2-7; D gene unclear. Germline CDR1 reads SGHKS; CDR2 reads YYEKEE (reference sequence). Between the trimmed V and J ends, which lost 5 bases and 6 bases, there was a span of 15 bases. The CDR3 is 13 residues long. CDR3 residues: CASREEPGSEQYF. DNA of the CDR3: TGTGCCAGCAGGGAAGAACCGGGTAGCGAGCAGTACTTC.

V gene TRBV6-5 combines with J gene TRBJ1-2; TRBD1 aligns across 9 bases. Germline CDR1 and CDR2: MNHEY and SVGAGI. This CDR3 is built from 13 residues. Losses at the gene ends were 6 bases for V and 8 bases for J; bases not matched to a gene: 7. CDR3 amino acids: CASRDTGGAGYTF. CDR3 DNA sequence: TGTGCCAGCAGGGACACAGGGGGCGCGGGCTACACCTTC.

The V and J genes are TRBV18 and TRBJ1-3; D perhaps matches TRBD1 (6 bases). The V end lost 2 bases, the J end lost 1 base, and 15 bases lay between the germline ends. The length of the CDR3 is 17 residues. Germline V CDR1 and CDR2: KGHSH, LQKENI. CDR3 nucleotide sequence: TGTGCCAGCTCACCAATTACAGGGTTAGCGTCTGGAAACACCATATATTTT. Encoded protein: CASSPITGLASGNTIYF.

The chain links TRBV7-9 to TRBJ1-2; a weak D match, TRBD1 (6 bases). Between the trimmed V and J ends, which lost 4 bases and 4 bases, there was a span of 10 bases. The germline V gene has CDR1 SEHNR and CDR2 FQNEAQ (reference sequence). The CDR3 totals 13 residues. The CDR3 loop reads CASSSGTPYGYTF. In nucleotides, the CDR3 is TGTGCCAGCAGCTCCGGGACACCCTATGGCTACACCTTC.

The chain recombines TRBV9 with TRBJ2-1; 9 bases are shared with TRBD2. The V and J ends lost 4 bases and 0 bases, in that order; junction bases with no gene match: 14. This CDR3 is built from 19 residues. Germline lookup yields CDR1 SGDLS and CDR2 YYNGEE. The CDR3 here is CASSSLRLAGKDSYNEQFF. Written as DNA, the CDR3 is TGTGCCAGCAGCTCCCTCCGGCTAGCGGGGAAAGACTCCTACAATGAGCAGTTCTTC.

The chain combines TRBV15 with TRBJ2-2, with 7 nucleotides matching TRBD1. Germline V gene lookup returns CDR1 LNHNV and CDR2 YYDKDF (reference sequence). J was trimmed by 1 base and V by 6 bases; bases with no gene match: 2. The CDR3 has 14 residues. The CDR3 DNA sequence: TGTGCCACCAGATGGGACAGGAACACCGGGGAGCTGTTTTTT. Protein product: CATRWDRNTGELFF.

V is TRBV5-1 and J is TRBJ1-3; D uncertain. Germline CDR1 reads SGHRS; CDR2 reads YFSETQ. V dropped 5 bases and J dropped 2 bases, with 14 bases sitting between them. This CDR3 has 15 amino acids. Here the CDR3 reads CASREPGNTGNTIYF. CDR3 bases: TGCGCCAGCAGAGAACCCGGGAACACTGGAAACACCATATATTTT.

V and J are TRBV2 and TRBJ1-3; no definite D call. V dropped 0 bases and J dropped 4 bases, with 10 bases sitting between them. The CDR3 runs 15 residues. Looked up from germline, CDR1 is SNHLY and CDR2 is FYNNEI. The CDR3 here is CASSEAPGTGNTIYF. CDR3 DNA: TGTGCCAGCAGTGAAGCGCCGGGTACAGGAAACACCATATATTTT.

J is TRBJ1-1 and V is TRBV5-1, with D unclear. The CDR3 length is 15 residues. CDR1 is SGHRS and CDR2 is YFSETQ in the germline V gene. Trimming shortened V by 1 base and J by 1 base, and 11 bases separated the two germline ends. The CDR3 region is CASSLLSVGNTEAFF. DNA for the CDR3: TGCGCCAGCAGCTTGCTCAGCGTCGGGAACACTGAAGCTTTCTTT.

This clone was found once. The chain joins TRBV19 to TRBJ1-1; D perhaps matches TRBD1 (6 bases). Trimming took 10 bases from V and 5 from J, leaving 23 bases between them. Per the germline V gene, CDR1 is LNHDA and CDR2 is SQIVND (reference sequence). This CDR3 comprises 15 residues. The CDR3 coding sequence is TGTGCCACCAAATGGGGCAGGGGAGTTGGAACTGAAGCTTTCTTT. This encodes CATKWGRGVGTEAFF. Supplemented by reference TRBV19 and TRBJ1-1, the full variable domain reads DGGITQSPKYLFRKEGQNVTLSCEQNLNHDAMYWYRQDPGQGLRLIYYSQIVNDFQKGDIAEGYSVSREKKESFPLTVTSAQKNPTAFYLCATKWGRGVGTEAFFGQGTRLTVV.

The chain couples TRBV6-4 to TRBJ2-1; 10 bases agree with TRBD2. Germline CDR1 reads MRHNA; CDR2 reads SNTAGT. The CDR3 is 17 amino acids. Trimming cost V 3 bases and J 1 base; bases outside gene matches: 6. For the CDR3, the DNA is TGTGCCAGCAGTGAAGTAGCGGGGGGTGTATCCTACAATGAGCAGTTCTTC. As protein: CASSEVAGGVSYNEQFF.

The chain is built from TRBV5-1 and TRBJ1-1, with 7 bases identical to TRBD1. The CDR3 sequence is 14 residues long. The junction had 10 bases not matched to a gene; V was cut back by 7 bases and J by 4 bases. Germline V gene lookup returns CDR1 SGHRS and CDR2 YFSETQ. Here the CDR3 DNA reads TGCGCCAGCCGGGACAGAGGCGATGGCACTGAAGCTTTCTTT. It codes for CASRDRGDGTEAFF.

The chain is built from TRBV19 and TRBJ1-2; 7 bases fit TRBD1. Per the germline V gene, CDR1 is LNHDA and CDR2 is SQIVND (reference sequence). J gave up 4 bases and V 4 bases, and 15 bases lay outside the gene matches. The CDR3 runs to 17 residues. CDR3 residues: CASSTRTGASPIYGYTF. The DNA for the CDR3 is TGTGCCAGTAGTACCCGGACAGGAGCCAGTCCGATCTATGGCTACACCTTC.